One sample yielded the 21 T cell receptor beta chains listed below, sequenced in a study of T cell responses to AZD1222 COVID-19 vaccine (dated by TCRdb to the early 2020s). Sample time point, as interpreted from the label and publication: baseline before first vaccination. Libraries came from the immunoSEQ multiplex PCR assay. TCRdb mirrors the immuneACCESS table, restricted to in-frame sequences. Some clones are absent from its copies; in checked studies, under half trace to an unresolved V gene, and the reason for the others is unknown. The sample profile shows 150,000 or so clones; more than 75% of them were found once. The ten largest clonotypes hold 15% to 20% of the sample. Sequences were derived from peripheral blood, sampled on day 0 of AZD1222 vaccination. The receptors shown here come from an adult in good health.

This clone was seen only once. The junction and the germline gene differ at one end; a read error may be behind it. V gene TRBV19 combines with J gene TRBJ2-5, with TRBD1 identical over 8 bases. There are 15 residues in the CDR3. Germline lookup yields CDR1 LNHDA and CDR2 SQIVND (reference sequence). CDR3 nucleotides: TGTGCCAGTAGTACCGGACAGGGCGACCAGGAGACCCAGTACTTC. Translating gives CASSTGQGDQETQYF.

This sequence joins TRBV9 and TRBJ1-1; TRBD1 aligns across 8 bases. The J segment lost 0 bases and the V segment lost 2 bases, leaving 6 bases of the junction unmatched. The V gene's germline CDR1 is SGDLS and CDR2 YYNGEE. The CDR3 totals 16 residues. The DNA for the CDR3 is TGTGCCAGCAGCGTCGGACAGGGAGTAATGAACACTGAAGCTTTCTTT. As protein: CASSVGQGVMNTEAFF.

The sample holds one count of this clone. The rearrangement joins TRBV19 to TRBJ1-2; 9 bases line up with TRBD1. V lost 5 bases to trimming and J lost 0 bases; unmatched junction nucleotides: 4. The CDR3 extends over 15 amino acids. CDR1 is LNHDA and CDR2 is SQIVND in the germline V gene (reference sequence). CDR3 DNA sequence: TGTGCCAGTAGTCCACAGGGGGCCACTAACTATGGCTACACCTTC. This codes for CASSPQGATNYGYTF.

This clone has only one observation. The chain recombines TRBV24-1 with TRBJ2-1; the match to TRBD2 covers 16 bases. Per the germline V gene, CDR1 is KGHDR and CDR2 is SFDVKD. The V segment lost 3 bases and the J segment 5 bases; nucleotides outside the gene matches: 9. This CDR3 contains 19 residues. As DNA, the CDR3 is TGTGCCACCAGTGATAACGCCGGGACTAGCGGGGGGGCCGACAATGAGCAGTTCTTC. It codes for CATSDNAGTSGGADNEQFF.

This clone was seen a few times. The J gene is TRBJ2-1, the V gene TRBV7-9, with D tentatively TRBD1 or TRBD2 (5 bases each). Germline V CDR1 and CDR2: SEHNR, FQNEAQ (reference sequence). Trimming removed 2 bases from V and 2 bases from J, with 16 bases in between. This CDR3 contains 17 residues. CDR3 in amino acids: CASSLWGRDETYNEQFF. CDR3 nucleotides: TGTGCCAGCAGCTTATGGGGCAGGGACGAAACCTACAATGAGCAGTTCTTC.

The chain combines TRBV5-5 with TRBJ2-1, with TRBD2 matching 12 bases. CDR3 length: 16 residues. V was pared by 3 bases and J by 1 base, with 2 bases of the junction left unmatched. Germline values: CDR1 SGHKS, CDR2 YYEKEE (reference sequence). CDR3 sequence (DNA): TGTGCCAGCAGCTACCTAGCGGGAGGGTCCTACAATGAGCAGTTCTTC. Translated, it gives CASSYLAGGSYNEQFF.

V and J are TRBV28 and TRBJ1-1, with a weak D call TRBD1 (5 bases). Germline CDR1 and CDR2: MDHEN and SYDVKM. The CDR3 extends over 15 amino acids. With 6 bases removed from V and 1 base from J, the gap between germline ends came to 15 bases. The CDR3 protein is CASSSPSGANTEAFF. The DNA for the CDR3 is TGTGCCAGCAGCTCTCCCTCTGGGGCGAACACTGAAGCTTTCTTT.

Only one count was recorded for this clone. The V gene is TRBV28, the J gene TRBJ1-2, with no clear D. Trimming pared 3 bases from V and 2 bases from J, leaving 10 bases between. The CDR3 is made up of 14 amino acids. In germline, CDR1 is MDHEN, CDR2 SYDVKM. CDR3 sequence reads: CASSFLLSNYGYTF. The CDR3 DNA follows: TGTGCCAGCAGTTTCCTTCTCTCAAACTATGGCTACACCTTC.

This clone was seen only once. This chain uses TRBV7-9 with TRBJ1-6; the D is unclear. The germline V and J ends were trimmed by 4 bases and 0 bases, with 7 bases remaining between them. Germline CDR1 SEHNR, CDR2 FQNEAQ (reference sequence). The CDR3 is 15 amino acids. CDR3 DNA sequence: TGTGCCAGCAGCTCCAGCGGCTCCTATAATTCACCCCTCCACTTT. Encoded protein: CASSSSGSYNSPLHF.

The genes are TRBV9 and TRBJ1-5, with D uncertain. CDR3 length equals 13 residues. Trimming left V 4 bases short and J 0 bases short, with 5 bases between. Germline-derived CDR1 and CDR2 are SGDLS and YYNGEE. CDR3 loop: CASSRDSNQPQHF. CDR3 nucleotides: TGTGCCAGCAGCAGGGATAGCAATCAGCCCCAGCATTTT.

The genes are TRBV11-2 and TRBJ1-1; 7 bases are shared with TRBD1. Unmatched junction bases numbered 9, after V lost 1 base and J lost 7 bases. Germline CDR1 and CDR2: SGHAT and FQNNGV. This CDR3 has 15 amino acids. CDR3 nucleotide sequence: TGTGCCAGCAGCTTAGTGGGAGGGGGCGCATATGAAGCTTTCTTT. This sequence encodes CASSLVGGGAYEAFF.

J is TRBJ1-6 and V is TRBV3-1 (or the pseudogene TRBV3-2), with TRBD1 identical over 8 bases. The length of the CDR3 is 15 residues. The trim removed 4 bases at V and 8 bases at J, leaving 7 bases unmatched. Germline CDR1 is LGHDT and CDR2 is YNNKEL (reference sequence). The CDR3 sequence: CASSRGTGGDSPLHF. The CDR3 bases are TGTGCCAGCAGCCGCGGGACAGGTGGTGATTCACCCCTCCACTTT.

The chain recombines TRBV9 with TRBJ1-2, with D perhaps matching TRBD1 (6 bases). Germline V gene lookup returns CDR1 SGDLS and CDR2 YYNGEE. The length of the CDR3 is 13 residues. Between the trimmed V and J ends, which lost 0 bases and 5 bases, there was a span of 8 bases. The CDR3 spells CASSVGQAYGYTF. The CDR3, as DNA: TGTGCCAGCAGCGTAGGACAGGCGTATGGCTACACCTTC.

The V gene is TRBV5-6, the J gene TRBJ1-5; D remains ambiguous. This CDR3 is built from 14 residues. Germline CDR1 is SGHDT and CDR2 is YYEEEE. V was cut by 4 bases and J by 4 bases, with 12 bases left in between. CDR3 DNA sequence: TGTGCCAGCAGCCAAGTGGGGAGGAATCAGCCCCAGCATTTT. Its translation is CASSQVGRNQPQHF. Using reference TRBV5-6 and TRBJ1-5 for the parts outside the CDR3, the full variable domain is DAGVTQSPTHLIKTRGQQVTLRCSPKSGHDTVSWYQQALGQGPQFIFQYYEEEERQRGNFPDRFSGHQFPNYSSELNVNALLLGDSALYLCASSQVGRNQPQHFGDGTRLSIL.

V usage is TRBV20-1 and J usage is TRBJ1-2; no firm D call. This CDR3 has 11 residues. The germline V gene has CDR1 DFQATT and CDR2 SNEGSKA (reference sequence). Trimming stripped 2 bases from V and 10 bases from J, with 11 bases between. For the CDR3, the DNA is TGCAGTGCTAGAATCGAAGAGGTCTACACCTTC. Amino acid sequence: CSARIEEVYTF.

The V and J genes are TRBV10-2 and TRBJ2-3; tentatively, D is TRBD2 (6 bases). Germline values: CDR1 WSHSY, CDR2 SAAADI. CDR3 length equals 14 residues. The ends were cut back, 4 bases at V and 5 bases at J, with 13 bases in the middle. This CDR3 reads CASSAELAGDTQYF. CDR3 bases: TGCGCCAGCAGTGCAGAACTAGCAGGAGATACGCAGTATTTT.

This chain joins TRBV27 and TRBJ1-1, with 7 bases matching TRBD1. This CDR3 has 13 residues. J was trimmed by 6 bases and V by 2 bases; bases with no gene match: 3. Germline CDR1 and CDR2: MNHEY and SMNVEV (reference sequence). As DNA, the CDR3 is TGTGCCAGCAGTTTACGACAGGGCGCTGAAGCTTTCTTT. It translates to CASSLRQGAEAFF.

This sequence joins TRBV29-1 and TRBJ2-5; D might be TRBD1 (6 bases). The CDR3 spans 15 residues. Germline V gene sequence: CDR1 SQVTM, CDR2 ANQGSEA. The ends were cut back, 3 bases at V and 4 bases at J, with 18 bases in the middle. Here the CDR3 reads CSVDRRQGLGETQYF. The DNA of the CDR3 is TGCAGCGTTGATCGACGCCAGGGGTTGGGAGAGACCCAGTACTTC.

The chain has TRBV7-2 and TRBJ1-6; perhaps TRBD1 as D (5 bases). V lost 1 base, J lost 0 bases, and 13 bases lay in between. Germline V gene sequence: CDR1 SGHTA, CDR2 FQGNSA. The CDR3 contains 18 residues. The CDR3 DNA follows: TGTGCCAGCAGCTTAGTACTCGGGACTCTCTCCTATAATTCACCCCTCCACTTT. It specifies CASSLVLGTLSYNSPLHF.

The genes are TRBV11-2 and TRBJ1-1; D is possibly TRBD1 (5 bases). The V end lost 5 bases, the J end lost 4 bases, and 17 bases lay between the germline ends. CDR1 SGHAT and CDR2 FQNNGV come from the germline V gene. The CDR3 has 15 residues. The CDR3 here is CASSASKGRGTEAFF. DNA of the CDR3: TGTGCCAGCAGCGCTAGCAAGGGGAGGGGCACTGAAGCTTTCTTT.

The chain has TRBV7-2 and TRBJ1-1; tentative D call: TRBD1 (6 bases). Trimming took 2 bases from V and 7 from J, leaving 14 bases between them. Germline lookup yields CDR1 SGHTA and CDR2 FQGNSA. The CDR3 is 14 residues long. The CDR3 spells CASSLSWGRNEAFF. CDR3 DNA: TGTGCCAGCAGCTTATCTTGGGGGCGTAATGAAGCTTTCTTT.